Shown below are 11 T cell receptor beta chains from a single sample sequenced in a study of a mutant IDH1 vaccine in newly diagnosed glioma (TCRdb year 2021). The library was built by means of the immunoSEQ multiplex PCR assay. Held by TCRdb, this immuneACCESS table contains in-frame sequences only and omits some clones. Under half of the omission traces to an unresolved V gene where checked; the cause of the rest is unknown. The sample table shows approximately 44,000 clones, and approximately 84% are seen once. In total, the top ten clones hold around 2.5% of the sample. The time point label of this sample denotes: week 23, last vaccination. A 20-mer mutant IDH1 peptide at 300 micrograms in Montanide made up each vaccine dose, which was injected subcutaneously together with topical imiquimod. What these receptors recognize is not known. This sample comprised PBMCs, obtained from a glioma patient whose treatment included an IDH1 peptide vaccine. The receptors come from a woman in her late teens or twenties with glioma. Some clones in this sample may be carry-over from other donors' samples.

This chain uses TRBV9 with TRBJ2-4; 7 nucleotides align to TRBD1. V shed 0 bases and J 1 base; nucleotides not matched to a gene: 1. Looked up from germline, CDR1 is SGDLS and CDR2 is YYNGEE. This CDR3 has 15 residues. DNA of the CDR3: TGTGCCAGCAGCGTAGAGGGGGCTGCCAAAAACATTCAGTACTTC. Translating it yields CASSVEGAAKNIQYF.

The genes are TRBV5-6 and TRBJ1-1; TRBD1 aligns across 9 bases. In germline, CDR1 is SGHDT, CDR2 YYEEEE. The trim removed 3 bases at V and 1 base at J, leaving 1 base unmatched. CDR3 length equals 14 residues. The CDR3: CASSSGQGNTEAFF. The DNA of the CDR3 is TGTGCCAGCAGCTCGGGACAGGGGAACACTGAAGCTTTCTTT.

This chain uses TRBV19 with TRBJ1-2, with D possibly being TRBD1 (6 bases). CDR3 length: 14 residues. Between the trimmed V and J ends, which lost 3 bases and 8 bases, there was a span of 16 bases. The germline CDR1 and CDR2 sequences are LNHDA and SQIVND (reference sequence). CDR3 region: CASSMGRGVVGYTF. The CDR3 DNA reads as TGTGCCAGTAGTATGGGCAGGGGAGTTGTCGGCTACACCTTC.

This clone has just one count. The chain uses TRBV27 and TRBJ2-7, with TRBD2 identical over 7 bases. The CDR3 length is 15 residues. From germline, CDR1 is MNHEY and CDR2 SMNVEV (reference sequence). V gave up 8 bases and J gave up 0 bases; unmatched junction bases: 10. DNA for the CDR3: TGTGCCAGCCGGGGGGTGGGGGATGCCTCCTACGAGCAGTACTTC. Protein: CASRGVGDASYEQYF.

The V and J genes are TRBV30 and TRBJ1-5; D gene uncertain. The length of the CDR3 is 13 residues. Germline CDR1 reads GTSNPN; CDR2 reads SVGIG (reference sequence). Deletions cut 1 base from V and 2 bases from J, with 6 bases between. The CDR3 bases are TGTGCCTGGAGTGGAGGTGGCAATCAGCCCCAGCATTTT. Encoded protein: CAWSGGGNQPQHF.

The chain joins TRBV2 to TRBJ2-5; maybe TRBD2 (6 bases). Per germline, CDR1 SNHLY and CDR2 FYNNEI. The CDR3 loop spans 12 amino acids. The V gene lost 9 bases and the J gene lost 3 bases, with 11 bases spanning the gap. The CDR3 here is CARGGGEETQYF. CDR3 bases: TGTGCCAGGGGAGGAGGGGAAGAGACCCAGTACTTC.

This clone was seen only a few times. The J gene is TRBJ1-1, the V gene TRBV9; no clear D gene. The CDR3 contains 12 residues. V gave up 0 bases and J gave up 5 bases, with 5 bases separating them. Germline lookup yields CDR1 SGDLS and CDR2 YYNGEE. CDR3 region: CASSVEGTEAFF. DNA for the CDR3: TGTGCCAGCAGCGTAGAAGGGACTGAAGCTTTCTTT.

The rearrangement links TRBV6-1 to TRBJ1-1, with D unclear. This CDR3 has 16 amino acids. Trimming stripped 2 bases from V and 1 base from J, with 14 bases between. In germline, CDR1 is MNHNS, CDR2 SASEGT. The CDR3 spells CASSEFRNRKNTEAFF. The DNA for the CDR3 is TGTGCCAGCAGTGAATTTAGGAACAGAAAGAACACTGAAGCTTTCTTT.

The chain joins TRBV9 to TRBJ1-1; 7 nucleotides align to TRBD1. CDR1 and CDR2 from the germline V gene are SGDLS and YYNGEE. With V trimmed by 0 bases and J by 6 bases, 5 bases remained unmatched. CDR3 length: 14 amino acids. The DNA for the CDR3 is TGTGCCAGCAGCGTAGAGGGGGCGCTGGCTGAAGCTTTCTTT. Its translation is CASSVEGALAEAFF.

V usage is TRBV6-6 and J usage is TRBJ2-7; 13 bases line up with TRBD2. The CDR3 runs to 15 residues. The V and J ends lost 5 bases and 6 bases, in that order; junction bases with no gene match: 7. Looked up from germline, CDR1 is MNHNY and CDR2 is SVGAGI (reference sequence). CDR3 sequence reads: CASSILAGGSAEQYF. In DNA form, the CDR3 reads TGTGCCAGCAGTATACTAGCGGGAGGGTCCGCCGAGCAGTACTTC.

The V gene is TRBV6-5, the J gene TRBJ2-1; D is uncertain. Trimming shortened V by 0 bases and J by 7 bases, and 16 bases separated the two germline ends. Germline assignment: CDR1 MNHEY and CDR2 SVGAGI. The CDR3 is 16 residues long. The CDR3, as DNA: TGTGCCAGCAGTTACTCGATGGTAGGGCGCGGTAATGAGCAGTTCTTC. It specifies CASSYSMVGRGNEQFF.